This T cell receptor (beta chain) was captured by sequencing in a study of T cells after yellow fever vaccination (dated by TCRdb to about 2019). Regarding the research as a whole: Libraries from fractions with low cell numbers were prepared with the SMART-Seq v4 Ultra Low Input RNA kit. To track T-cell clones before and after primary and booster YFV17D yellow fever vaccination, bulk TCR alpha and beta repertoires were sequenced longitudinally. The cohort comprised two healthy male donors, one aged 18 to 30 and one aged 30 to 40 years. Blood samples were taken at several timepoints before and after primary and secondary immunization, and bulk PBMC replicates and cell subsets were isolated. What the work shows at the level of the full study, not this receptor alone: Computational filtering was required because FACS-sorted repertoires could contain abundant contaminating clonotypes from the bulk population. A small share of clonotypes occurred in both CD4 and CD8 compartments, likely arising from convergent recombination. Only a couple of donors were included in the study, so the extent to which the findings can be generalized is limited. Most clones expanded after primary vaccination were re-detected after the booster (about 96% of CD4 and approximately 85% of CD8), suggesting broad memory maintenance. The secondary T-cell response was found to be weaker but faster than the primary response, with a peak reached on day 5 rather than on day 15.

TCR cDNA was synthesized by 5'RACE template switching, through which a universal primer site and unique molecular identifiers were introduced. cDNA synthesis was primed from both the TCR alpha and TCR beta constant segments. Library amplification involved two PCR steps, and the second step added sample barcodes and sequencing adapters. Sequencing of libraries was performed on Illumina HiSeq 2500 (2x100 bp) or NovaSeq (2x150 bp). From the authors' description of their analysis: Reads were demultiplexed and collapsed into UMI consensus sequences with MIGEC, and V(D)J alignment was performed with MiXCR. Vaccine-responding clonotypes were defined with edgeR using replicate PBMC samples, requiring FDR below 0.01 and a log2 fold change above 5 up to day 15. CD4 or CD8 identity was assigned to each bulk clonotype according to whether the clonotype was present at higher abundance in the sequenced CD4 repertoire or the sequenced CD8 repertoire. The public sequencing data were trimmed at Q25 with fastp and processed into clonotypes with MiXCR by TCRdb, which kept only in-frame beta chains. One record per CDR3 amino acid sequence lists the most common genes and DNA. The V and J calls reflect TCRdb's pipeline rather than the authors' work. The sample yields 300,000 to 400,000 distinct CDR3 sequences; over 8% were counted once. The ten largest clones represent around 17% of the sample.

The sample's treatment or condition label, in plain terms: live attenuated yellow fever vaccine strain. At every blood-draw timepoint, two biological replicates of bulk PBMCs were collected. PBMCs were isolated from peripheral blood using a standard Ficoll-Paque protocol. TriZol was used to extract RNA from bulk PBMCs, CD4 and CD8 fractions, and dextramer-positive and dextramer-negative fractions. Worth noting for this clonotype: Its antigen is still unknown. Qualities for individual bases were not recorded, and no much larger clone is one base off.

Deletion took 3 bases off V and 7 bases off J, with a span of 11 bases between the germline ends. From the cysteine up to the phenylalanine, the CDR3 has a length of 12 residues. Of the read, only the CDR3 DNA is kept; its 36 bases are in frame from base 1. The germline V gene (reference sequence) supplies CDR1 SGHNT and CDR2 YYREEE. This receptor chain uses TRBV5-4 and TRBJ2-7; the D gene is possibly TRBD1 or TRBD2, with 5 bases matching each. The TCR comes from a man younger than 35 who received the YFV17D yellow fever vaccine. Sequencing was performed on PBMCs, taken on the day of the first yellow fever vaccination. The CDR3 in this case is CASSWDLGEQYF. The nucleotide sequence reads as follows: TGTGCCAGCAGCTGGGACCTGGGGGAGCAGTACTTC. The reference TRBV5-4 and TRBJ2-7 proteins fill in what lies around the CDR3, so the full variable domain reads ETGVTQSPTHLIKTRGQQVTLRCSSQSGHNTVSWYQQALGQGPQFIFQYYREEENGRGNFPPRFSGLQFPNYSSELNVNALELDDSALYLCASSWDLGEQYFGPGTRLTVT.